This is a list of T cell receptor beta chains from one sample in a study of T cells in Graves' hyperthyroidism and ophthalmopathy. One entry per CDR3 protein, called by TCRdb with MiXCR from the multiplex PCR reads. The sample yields 410,000 or so distinct CDR3 sequences, 14% to 15% seen once. Material: blood. The receptors shown here come from a man in his late teens or twenties with Graves' ophthalmopathy. Both conserved end residues are part of each CDR3. D genes are given only for firm matches. Rows give clone size only sometimes, using once, few, many, or a class for an expanded clone.

CDR3 protein | CDR3 DNA | J gene | clone size | CDR3 length | V gene | D gene
CASSERDTQYF | TGCGCCAGCAGTGAGAGAGATACGCAGTATTTT | TRBJ2-3 | many | 11 | TRBV10-1 | -
CSALQGAASQPQHF | TGCAGTGCTCTACAGGGGGCAGCCAGTCAGCCCCAGCATTTT | TRBJ1-5 | - | 14 | TRBV20-1 | TRBD1
CASSIAVYSNQPQHF | TGTGCCAGTAGTATAGCTGTATATAGCAATCAGCCCCAGCATTTT | TRBJ1-5 | few | 15 | TRBV19 | -
CASSSRQGSEKLFF | TGTGCCAGCAGCTCCAGACAGGGGAGCGAAAAACTGTTTTTT | TRBJ1-4 | - | 14 | TRBV13 | TRBD1
CASSLIAGDYEQYF | TGCGCCAGCAGCTTGATAGCGGGGGACTACGAGCAGTACTTC | TRBJ2-7 | many | 14 | TRBV5-1 | TRBD2
CSVEDYRTDTEAFF | TGCAGCGTTGAAGACTATAGGACAGACACTGAAGCTTTCTTT | TRBJ1-1 | - | 14 | TRBV29-1 | -
CASSRLSYGYTF | TGTGCCAGCAGCAGGCTTTCCTATGGCTACACCTTC | TRBJ1-2 | - | 12 | TRBV12-3/TRBV12-4 | -
CASSQRDEQFF | TGTGCCAGCTCACAACGCGATGAGCAGTTCTTC | TRBJ2-1 | few | 11 | TRBV18 | -
CAWSQDSSQPQHF | TGTGCCTGGAGTCAGGACAGCAGTCAGCCCCAGCATTTT | TRBJ1-5 | many | 13 | TRBV30 | -
CASGLVLRNTGELFF | TGTGCTAGTGGTTTGGTACTAAGGAACACCGGGGAGCTGTTTTTT | TRBJ2-2 | many | 15 | TRBV12-5 | -
CSARGSTAGVRNEQFF | TGCAGTGCTAGAGGTTCTACGGCAGGGGTACGGAATGAGCAGTTCTTC | TRBJ2-1 | many | 16 | TRBV20-1 | -
CASIRGSGANVLTF | TGTGCCAGCATTCGGGGATCTGGGGCCAACGTCCTGACTTTC | TRBJ2-6 | few | 14 | TRBV5-8 | -
CASSLIGGQFF | TGTGCCAGCAGCCTTATCGGGGGGCAGTTCTTC | TRBJ2-1 | - | 11 | TRBV7-9 | -
CASSFGQGREKLFF | TGTGCCAGCAGCTTCGGACAGGGAAGAGAAAAACTGTTTTTT | TRBJ1-4 | - | 14 | TRBV7-9 | TRBD1
CASSLEPGQETQYF | TGTGCCAGCAGCTTAGAACCGGGGCAAGAGACCCAGTACTTC | TRBJ2-5 | many | 14 | TRBV11-3 | -
CAEGVGQETQYF | TGTGCGGAAGGGGTGGGCCAAGAGACCCAGTACTTC | TRBJ2-5 | - | 12 | TRBV2 | -
CASSLGPGGSTEAFF | TGTGCCAGCAGCTTAGGGCCGGGAGGGTCCACTGAAGCTTTCTTT | TRBJ1-1 | many | 15 | TRBV13 | -
CASSLDRGLNEQFF | TGTGCCAGCAGCTTAGATAGGGGTCTAAATGAGCAGTTCTTC | TRBJ2-1 | many | 14 | TRBV11-2 | -
CASSSTSGSGETQYF | TGTGCCAGCAGCTCAACTAGCGGGAGTGGAGAGACCCAGTACTTC | TRBJ2-5 | many | 15 | TRBV7-9 | TRBD2
CASSEGWGGFYNEQFF | TGTGCCAGCAGTGAGGGGTGGGGGGGCTTTTACAATGAGCAGTTCTTC | TRBJ2-1 | many | 16 | TRBV2 | -
CASSLSSGGSYNEQFF | TGTGCCAGCAGTTTATCAAGCGGAGGCTCCTACAATGAGCAGTTCTTC | TRBJ2-1 | many | 16 | TRBV27 | -
CASSLGAGGTTDTQYF | TGCGCCAGCAGCTTGGGGGCGGGAGGTACCACAGATACGCAGTATTTT | TRBJ2-3 | - | 16 | TRBV5-1 | TRBD2
CASSVSGRLYNEQFF | TGTGCCAGCAGCGTTAGCGGGAGGCTCTACAATGAGCAGTTCTTC | TRBJ2-1 | few | 15 | TRBV9 | TRBD2
CASSETSGASSYEQYF | TGTGCCAGCAGTGAAACTAGCGGGGCCAGCTCCTACGAGCAGTACTTC | TRBJ2-7 | many | 16 | TRBV2 | TRBD2
CASREQGNTEAFF | TGCGCCAGCAGAGAACAGGGGAACACTGAAGCTTTCTTT | TRBJ1-1 | many | 13 | TRBV5-1 | -
CASSSQGKNSYEQYF | TGTGCCAGCAGCTCCCAGGGTAAAAACTCCTACGAGCAGTACTTC | TRBJ2-7 | - | 15 | TRBV28 | -
CASSEGRFVEQYF | TGCGCCAGCAGTGAAGGACGTTTTGTCGAGCAGTACTTC | TRBJ2-7 | many | 13 | TRBV10-2 | -
CASTGAGIQYF | TGTGCCAGCACAGGGGCTGGCATTCAGTACTTC | TRBJ2-4 | many | 11 | TRBV2 | -
CAWSVRWDRFNYGYTF | TGTGCCTGGAGTGTACGCTGGGACAGATTTAACTATGGCTACACCTTC | TRBJ1-2 | - | 16 | TRBV30 | TRBD1
CASSEGEGTGFAKNIQYF | TGTGCCAGCAGTGAGGGTGAAGGGACAGGGTTCGCCAAAAACATTCAGTACTTC | TRBJ2-4 | many | 18 | TRBV2 | TRBD1
CASSQDSVRGGEKLFF | TGTGCCAGCAGCCAAGATTCAGTCAGGGGAGGCGAAAAACTGTTTTTT | TRBJ1-4 | many | 16 | TRBV4-2 | -
CAGSLSSSGRGNEQFF | TGTGCCGGCAGCCTCTCGTCTAGCGGGAGAGGTAATGAGCAGTTCTTC | TRBJ2-1 | - | 16 | TRBV3-1 | TRBD2
CASSSWGSGSASRAFF | TGTGCCAGCAGTTCATGGGGCTCCGGCTCGGCCTCTCGGGCTTTCTTT | TRBJ1-1 | many | 16 | TRBV27 | -
CASNQPGQAGTPLHF | TGTGCCAGCAACCAACCGGGCCAAGCGGGTACACCCCTCCACTTT | TRBJ1-6 | few | 15 | TRBV6-1 | -
CASSQSRGAHTEAFF | TGTGCCAGCAGCCAATCCAGGGGAGCCCACACTGAAGCTTTCTTT | TRBJ1-1 | many | 15 | TRBV7-2 | -
CASSVSSGGTYEQYF | TGTGCCAGCAGCGTTTCGAGCGGGGGGACCTACGAGCAGTACTTC | TRBJ2-7 | many | 15 | TRBV11-2 | TRBD2
CASSQIPQGEQYF | TGTGCCAGCAGCCAAATTCCACAGGGGGAGCAGTACTTC | TRBJ2-7 | few | 13 | TRBV3-1 | TRBD1
CASSLTSGSSRDTQYF | TGTGCCAGCAGCCTGACTAGCGGGAGCTCTCGGGATACGCAGTATTTT | TRBJ2-3 | many | 16 | TRBV7-3 | TRBD2
CASSEARHEQYF | TGTGCCAGCAGTGAAGCGAGGCACGAGCAGTACTTC | TRBJ2-7 | many | 12 | TRBV2 | -
CSAGGEETQYF | TGCAGCGCCGGGGGGGAAGAGACCCAGTACTTC | TRBJ2-5 | many | 11 | TRBV29-1 | TRBD2
CASSSRVAGAYEQYF | TGTGCCAGCAGCTCAAGGGTAGCGGGAGCTTACGAGCAGTACTTC | TRBJ2-7 | many | 15 | TRBV7-8 | TRBD2
CASSYGTGLEKLFF | TGTGCCAGCAGTTACGGGACAGGGTTGGAAAAACTGTTTTTT | TRBJ1-4 | few | 14 | TRBV2 | TRBD1
CASSLAGGGSSSPLHF | TGCGCCAGCAGCTTGGCCGGGGGGGGTTCAAGTTCACCCCTCCACTTT | TRBJ1-6 | few | 16 | TRBV5-1 | -
CASSQDDRGIRDIQYF | TGTGCCAGCAGCCAAGATGACAGGGGGATTAGGGACATTCAGTACTTC | TRBJ2-4 | few | 16 | TRBV4-2 | TRBD1
CASSFQRTSYEQYF | TGTGCCAGCAGTTTCCAGCGAACCTCCTACGAGCAGTACTTC | TRBJ2-7 | many | 14 | TRBV12-3/TRBV12-4 | -
CASSFGLAGGTRNNEQFF | TGTGCCAGCAGTTTCGGACTAGCGGGAGGTACGAGGAACAATGAGCAGTTCTTC | TRBJ2-1 | many | 18 | TRBV12-3/TRBV12-4 | TRBD2
CASSFSIGDTQYF | TGTGCCAGCAGCTTCTCCATCGGGGATACGCAGTATTTT | TRBJ2-3 | many | 13 | TRBV11-3 | -
CASSQNGNQPQHF | TGTGCCAGTAGTCAGAACGGCAATCAGCCCCAGCATTTT | TRBJ1-5 | many | 13 | TRBV19 | -
CSASTGGQGYGYTF | TGCAGTGCAAGTACAGGGGGACAAGGCTATGGCTACACCTTC | TRBJ1-2 | many | 14 | TRBV20-1 | TRBD1
CASSVDWSYNEQFF | TGTGCCAGCAGTGTCGATTGGTCCTACAATGAGCAGTTCTTC | TRBJ2-1 | once | 14 | TRBV6-2/TRBV6-3 | -